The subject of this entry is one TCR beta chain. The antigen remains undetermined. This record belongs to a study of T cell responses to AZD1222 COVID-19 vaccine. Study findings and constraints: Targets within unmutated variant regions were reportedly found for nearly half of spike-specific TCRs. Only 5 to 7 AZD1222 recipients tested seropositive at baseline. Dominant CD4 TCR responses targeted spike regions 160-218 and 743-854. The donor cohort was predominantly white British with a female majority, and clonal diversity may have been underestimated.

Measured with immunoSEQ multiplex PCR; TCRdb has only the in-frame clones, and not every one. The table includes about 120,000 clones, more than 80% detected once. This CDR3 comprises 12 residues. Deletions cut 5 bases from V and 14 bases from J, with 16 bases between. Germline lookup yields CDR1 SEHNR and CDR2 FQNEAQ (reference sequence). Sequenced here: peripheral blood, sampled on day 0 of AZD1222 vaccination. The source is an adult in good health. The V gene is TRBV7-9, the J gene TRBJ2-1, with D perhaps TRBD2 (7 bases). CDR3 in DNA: TGTGCCAGCAGCCCGGGGGGCACGTGGGAGTTCTTC. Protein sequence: CASSPGGTWEFF.